A single sample is the source of the 7 T cell receptor beta chains below, sequenced in a study of blood T cell repertoires in COVID-19. Assay: immunoSEQ multiplex PCR; the TCRdb copy retains only in-frame clones and omits some. The sample contains about 94,000 clones, 80% of which appear only once. Sequencing was done on a sample of peripheral blood. These receptors came from a woman aged 80 or over with acute or convalescent COVID-19.

The chain joins TRBV7-9 to TRBJ1-1, with TRBD1 as a possible D gene (5 bases). Between the trimmed V and J ends, which lost 5 bases and 0 bases, there was a span of 13 bases. The CDR3 is 15 residues long. CDR1 is SEHNR and CDR2 is FQNEAQ in the germline V gene (reference sequence). The CDR3 sequence: CASSSAGKVNTEAFF. The CDR3 coding sequence is TGTGCCAGCAGCAGTGCAGGGAAGGTGAACACTGAAGCTTTCTTT.

This chain connects TRBV2 to TRBJ2-3; 13 positions match TRBD2. CDR1 is SNHLY and CDR2 is FYNNEI in the germline V gene. The ends lost 4 bases at V and 4 bases at J; junction bases unmatched: 2. This CDR3 has 15 residues. The CDR3 DNA is TGTGCCAGCAGTGTACTAGCGGGAGGGTCAGATACGCAGTATTTT. Protein sequence: CASSVLAGGSDTQYF.

This chain uses TRBV5-1 with TRBJ2-1; no clear D gene. The CDR3 consists of 16 residues. Trimming took 1 base from V and 1 from J, leaving 12 bases between them. Germline V lookup: CDR1 SGHRS, CDR2 YFSETQ. DNA for the CDR3: TGCGCCAGCAGCTTGTCGTCGGGTCTATCCTACAATGAGCAGTTCTTC. Amino acids: CASSLSSGLSYNEQFF. The whole variable domain, filled in from reference TRBV5-1 and TRBJ2-1, reads KAGVTQTPRYLIKTRGQQVTLSCSPISGHRSVSWYQQTPGQGLQFLFEYFSETQRNKGNFPGRFSGRQFSNSRSEMNVSTLELGDSALYLCASSLSSGLSYNEQFFGPGTRLTVL.

V is TRBV15 and J is TRBJ2-1, with D hard to call. CDR1 and CDR2 (germline): LNHNV, YYDKDF (reference sequence). The CDR3 is 14 residues long. Between the trimmed V and J ends, which lost 1 base and 0 bases, there was a span of 4 bases. In DNA form, the CDR3 reads TGTGCCACCAGCAGAGTTAACTCCTACAATGAGCAGTTCTTC. As protein: CATSRVNSYNEQFF.

V and J are TRBV9 and TRBJ2-7, with TRBD1 matching 7 bases. Germline V gives CDR1 SGDLS, CDR2 YYNGEE. Losses at the gene ends were 3 bases for V and 3 bases for J; bases not matched to a gene: 6. CDR3 length equals 14 residues. The CDR3 sequence is CASSGGAGGYEQYF. The CDR3 nucleotides read TGTGCCAGCAGCGGGGGAGCAGGGGGCTACGAGCAGTACTTC.

The chain combines TRBV6-5 with TRBJ1-1; TRBD1 aligns across 7 bases. CDR1 and CDR2 from the germline V gene are MNHEY and SVGAGI. Germline trimming cut 4 bases from V and 1 base from J; bases unmatched to any gene: 3. The CDR3 is 14 residues long. The chain's CDR3 is CASSLGQRNTEAFF. The CDR3 region has the DNA TGTGCCAGCAGTTTGGGACAGAGGAACACTGAAGCTTTCTTT.

The chain is built from TRBV5-1 and TRBJ2-7; 11 positions agree with TRBD2. V lost 2 bases, J lost 3 bases, and 4 bases stayed unmatched. The length of the CDR3 is 15 residues. Germline V gene data show CDR1 as SGHRS and CDR2 as YFSETQ. CDR3 nucleotides: TGCGCCAGCAGCTTAAACCTAGCGGGAGGCTACGAGCAGTACTTC. Translation: CASSLNLAGGYEQYF.